The clone carrying this TCR beta chain was counted between two and nine times. Its antigen is still unknown. Noted treatment: approximately 9-day PBMC culture with coronavirus spike peptide pools or control peptides (ViraFEST assay). The unexposed donor provided CD4+ T cells, which were taken before the COVID-19 pandemic (2011-2018). CDR1 is MDHEN, CDR2 SYDVKM, per germline. The CDR3 spans 13 residues. Deletions cut 5 bases from V and 8 bases from J, with 13 bases between. This sample was included in a study of vaccination and CD4 T cells after COVID-19. The Oncomine TCR Beta short-read assay was applied to DNA of cultured CD4+ T cells. A single record per CDR3 protein comes from TCRdb applying MiXCR to the PCR reads. The sample yields 2,500 or so distinct CDR3 sequences, 18% seen once. The study's findings and limits: A relatively small number of convalescent patients were studied, and no early post-infection timepoints were included.

The gene calls are TRBV28 and TRBJ1-5; no clear D gene. Sequenced material: CD4+ T cells from blood, cultured in vitro. The sequence was obtained from a human donor in good health. The CDR3 coding sequence is TGTGCCAGCAGTGGTAGGCTTGAGGAGCCCCAGCATTTT. Amino acids: CASSGRLEEPQHF.